Listed below are T cell receptor beta chains from one sample, sequenced in a study of Graves' ophthalmopathy and Graves' hyperthyroidism. Each CDR3 protein is one row after TCRdb ran MiXCR on the multiplex PCR reads. The data show a few hundred thousand distinct CDR3 sequences, with about a sixth seen just once and 2% to 2.5% held by the top ten. The sample was peripheral blood. The source is an adult woman with stable Graves' hyperthyroidism. Both conserved end residues are part of each CDR3. Fields, in order: CDR3 DNA, CDR3 protein, V gene, J gene, CDR3 length, D gene, clone size. A D gene is named only where the DNA matches it firmly. A row's size may be missing; if present it is once, few, many or a size class.

CDR3nt: TGTGCCATCAGTGAGTCAAGGGAAGCCACAGCCAAAAACATTCAGTACTTC
CDR3aa: CAISESREATAKNIQYF
v_gene: TRBV10-3
j_gene: TRBJ2-4
len: 17
d_gene: .
abundance: .

CDR3nt: TGTGCCAGCATGGGGGAATGGGGCACCGGGGAGCTGTTTTTT
CDR3aa: CASMGEWGTGELFF
v_gene: TRBV28
j_gene: TRBJ2-2
len: 14
d_gene: .
abundance: many

CDR3nt: TGTGCCAGCAGTTGGAGCAGATATGGCTACACCTTC
CDR3aa: CASSWSRYGYTF
v_gene: TRBV6-2/TRBV6-3
j_gene: TRBJ1-2
len: 12
d_gene: .
abundance: many

CDR3nt: TGTGCCAGTAGTACGTCGTTGGCGGCGGGTCTGAACACCGGGGAGCTGTTTTTT
CDR3aa: CASSTSLAAGLNTGELFF
v_gene: TRBV19
j_gene: TRBJ2-2
len: 18
d_gene: .
abundance: .

CDR3nt: TGCAGCGTAGACACCGGGGGCACCGGGGAGCTGTTTTTT
CDR3aa: CSVDTGGTGELFF
v_gene: TRBV29-1
j_gene: TRBJ2-2
len: 13
d_gene: .
abundance: .

CDR3nt: TGTGCCAGCAGCTTAGCTTACAGGGGGCCCCCGAACACCGGGGAGCTGTTTTTT
CDR3aa: CASSLAYRGPPNTGELFF
v_gene: TRBV7-2
j_gene: TRBJ2-2
len: 18
d_gene: TRBD1
abundance: many

CDR3nt: TGTGCCAGCAGGGGACCACAGGGTAACACTGAAGCTTTCTTT
CDR3aa: CASRGPQGNTEAFF
v_gene: TRBV28
j_gene: TRBJ1-1
len: 14
d_gene: .
abundance: many

CDR3nt: TGTGCCAGTGACCGGGGAGATGGCTACACCTTC
CDR3aa: CASDRGDGYTF
v_gene: TRBV6-1
j_gene: TRBJ1-2
len: 11
d_gene: .
abundance: .

CDR3nt: TGCAGCGTTGACCTCCCAGACAGTTATGGCTACACCTTC
CDR3aa: CSVDLPDSYGYTF
v_gene: TRBV29-1
j_gene: TRBJ1-2
len: 13
d_gene: .
abundance: many

CDR3nt: TGTGCCAGCAGTTTATACGGGTTGCACTACGAGCAGTACTTC
CDR3aa: CASSLYGLHYEQYF
v_gene: TRBV28
j_gene: TRBJ2-7
len: 14
d_gene: .
abundance: many

CDR3nt: TGCAGCTCCAGGGGGGGAGGGGGCGAAGAGACCCAGTACTTC
CDR3aa: CSSRGGGGEETQYF
v_gene: TRBV29-1
j_gene: TRBJ2-5
len: 14
d_gene: .
abundance: many

CDR3nt: TGTGCCAGCAGTCGGATTGCGGGGATTGGAGAGACCCAGTACTTC
CDR3aa: CASSRIAGIGETQYF
v_gene: TRBV12-3/TRBV12-4
j_gene: TRBJ2-5
len: 15
d_gene: .
abundance: .

CDR3nt: TGTGCCAGCAGCTTAGCCCATAGCGGGAGCTCCTACGAGCAGTACTTC
CDR3aa: CASSLAHSGSSYEQYF
v_gene: TRBV11-1
j_gene: TRBJ2-7
len: 16
d_gene: TRBD2
abundance: many

CDR3nt: TGTGCCAGCAGCTCATGGGACTATGGGGGGTCCGGGTCGCAGTACTTC
CDR3aa: CASSSWDYGGSGSQYF
v_gene: TRBV7-2
j_gene: TRBJ2-5
len: 16
d_gene: TRBD2
abundance: many

CDR3nt: TGTGCCAGCAGCCAAGTCCGGCTAGCGGTCTACAATGAGCAGTTCTTC
CDR3aa: CASSQVRLAVYNEQFF
v_gene: TRBV7-2
j_gene: TRBJ2-1
len: 16
d_gene: TRBD2
abundance: .

CDR3nt: TGTGCCAGCAGTACGACAGGGCCCGATCTCTACGAGCAGTACTTC
CDR3aa: CASSTTGPDLYEQYF
v_gene: TRBV6-2/TRBV6-3
j_gene: TRBJ2-7
len: 15
d_gene: TRBD1
abundance: many

CDR3nt: TGTGCCAGTAGTATAGGGGGCAGCGATGGCTACACCTTC
CDR3aa: CASSIGGSDGYTF
v_gene: TRBV19
j_gene: TRBJ1-2
len: 13
d_gene: .
abundance: many

CDR3nt: TGCGCCAGCAGCCAACCGACTGAACCCCTAGCCAAAAACATTCAGTACTTC
CDR3aa: CASSQPTEPLAKNIQYF
v_gene: TRBV4-1
j_gene: TRBJ2-4
len: 17
d_gene: .
abundance: .

CDR3nt: TGTGCCAGCAGCCCTTCTCGGACAGGTTTCTATGGCTACACCTTC
CDR3aa: CASSPSRTGFYGYTF
v_gene: TRBV7-8
j_gene: TRBJ1-2
len: 15
d_gene: TRBD1
abundance: many

CDR3nt: TGTGCCAGCAGTTTATTGCAGGACTATGGCTACACCTTC
CDR3aa: CASSLLQDYGYTF
v_gene: TRBV28
j_gene: TRBJ1-2
len: 13
d_gene: .
abundance: many

CDR3nt: TGTGCCACCAGCAGACCACAGGGTCGGGAGACCCAGTACTTC
CDR3aa: CATSRPQGRETQYF
v_gene: TRBV15
j_gene: TRBJ2-5
len: 14
d_gene: .
abundance: many

CDR3nt: TGTGCCAGCAGTTTAGGGCTCTCCAACTATGGCTACACCTTC
CDR3aa: CASSLGLSNYGYTF
v_gene: TRBV28
j_gene: TRBJ1-2
len: 14
d_gene: .
abundance: many

CDR3nt: TGCGCCAGCAGTGAGTGGCGGATACAAGAGACCCAGTACTTC
CDR3aa: CASSEWRIQETQYF
v_gene: TRBV10-2
j_gene: TRBJ2-5
len: 14
d_gene: .
abundance: few

CDR3nt: TGTGCCAGCAGCCTCAGGGTTGAAGCTTTCTTT
CDR3aa: CASSLRVEAFF
v_gene: TRBV9
j_gene: TRBJ1-1
len: 11
d_gene: .
abundance: .

CDR3nt: TGTGCCAGCAGCCTGTGGGGTTGGGTCGCGGAAATGAACACTGAAGCTTTCTTT
CDR3aa: CASSLWGWVAEMNTEAFF
v_gene: TRBV11-2
j_gene: TRBJ1-1
len: 18
d_gene: .
abundance: .

CDR3nt: TGCGCCAGCCAAACGGGAGATACCGGGGAGCTGTTTTTT
CDR3aa: CASQTGDTGELFF
v_gene: TRBV5-1
j_gene: TRBJ2-2
len: 13
d_gene: .
abundance: .

CDR3nt: TGTGCCAGCAGGTTAGCGGCGGGTCCCTATGGCTACACCTTC
CDR3aa: CASRLAAGPYGYTF
v_gene: TRBV12-3/TRBV12-4
j_gene: TRBJ1-2
len: 14
d_gene: .
abundance: .

CDR3nt: TGTGCCAGTAGTATAATGTCCAGCAGCTACGAGCAGTACTTC
CDR3aa: CASSIMSSSYEQYF
v_gene: TRBV19
j_gene: TRBJ2-7
len: 14
d_gene: .
abundance: many

CDR3nt: TGCAGTGCTACGGGGGGAGGGCCTGAGACCCAGTACTTC
CDR3aa: CSATGGGPETQYF
v_gene: TRBV20-1
j_gene: TRBJ2-5
len: 13
d_gene: TRBD2
abundance: many

CDR3nt: TGTGCCTGGTCAAGGCCCTCTGGAAACACCATATATTTT
CDR3aa: CAWSRPSGNTIYF
v_gene: TRBV30
j_gene: TRBJ1-3
len: 13
d_gene: .
abundance: few

CDR3nt: TGTGCCAGCACCTGGATGCCCCCGGGAGACACCATATATTTT
CDR3aa: CASTWMPPGDTIYF
v_gene: TRBV7-9
j_gene: TRBJ1-3
len: 14
d_gene: .
abundance: many

CDR3nt: TGTGCCAGCAGACCGATGCCCCTGGACAGGGGTTACGGGGCCAACGTCCTGACTTTC
CDR3aa: CASRPMPLDRGYGANVLTF
v_gene: TRBV6-6
j_gene: TRBJ2-6
len: 19
d_gene: TRBD1
abundance: many

CDR3nt: TGTGCCAGCACTCCAGCAGGGACATTCTATGGCTACACCTTC
CDR3aa: CASTPAGTFYGYTF
v_gene: TRBV28
j_gene: TRBJ1-2
len: 14
d_gene: .
abundance: many

CDR3nt: TGTGCCAGCAGCCTATCCCTGGGCGGGACTGGAACCTACGAGCAGTACTTC
CDR3aa: CASSLSLGGTGTYEQYF
v_gene: TRBV11-2
j_gene: TRBJ2-7
len: 17
d_gene: .
abundance: .

CDR3nt: TGCGCCAGCAGCCGGAGGGTACTCGGGGCGGGGGACGGCTACACCTTC
CDR3aa: CASSRRVLGAGDGYTF
v_gene: TRBV5-1
j_gene: TRBJ1-2
len: 16
d_gene: .
abundance: many

CDR3nt: TGCGCCAGCAGCCAAGAAGCCTATGGCTACACCTTC
CDR3aa: CASSQEAYGYTF
v_gene: TRBV4-1
j_gene: TRBJ1-2
len: 12
d_gene: .
abundance: many

CDR3nt: TGTGCCAGCAGATTCACAGGGGGGGACAGGACTAACTATGGCTACACCTTC
CDR3aa: CASRFTGGDRTNYGYTF
v_gene: TRBV6-4
j_gene: TRBJ1-2
len: 17
d_gene: TRBD1
abundance: many

CDR3nt: TGTGCCAGCAGTTTAGGAGGGGCTATCGGGGAGAACACTGAAGCTTTCTTT
CDR3aa: CASSLGGAIGENTEAFF
v_gene: TRBV12-3/TRBV12-4
j_gene: TRBJ1-1
len: 17
d_gene: .
abundance: .

CDR3nt: TGTGCCAGCAGCTTAGACGACAGGGTCGGCTATGGCTACACCTTC
CDR3aa: CASSLDDRVGYGYTF
v_gene: TRBV7-2
j_gene: TRBJ1-2
len: 15
d_gene: TRBD1
abundance: many

CDR3nt: TGTGCCAGTAGCCCAGGTTTGGCGGAGCAGTACTTC
CDR3aa: CASSPGLAEQYF
v_gene: TRBV19
j_gene: TRBJ2-7
len: 12
d_gene: .
abundance: few

CDR3nt: TGTGCCAGCAGTGAACTCCGGACAGGAGTCTACGAGCAGTACTTC
CDR3aa: CASSELRTGVYEQYF
v_gene: TRBV6-1
j_gene: TRBJ2-7
len: 15
d_gene: TRBD1
abundance: many

CDR3nt: TGTGCCAGCAGTTTAGGGGGGAAGGGCAATCAGCCCCAGCATTTT
CDR3aa: CASSLGGKGNQPQHF
v_gene: TRBV12-3/TRBV12-4
j_gene: TRBJ1-5
len: 15
d_gene: .
abundance: .

CDR3nt: TGTGCCAGCACCAAACAGGGGGCTAATCAGCCCCAGCATTTT
CDR3aa: CASTKQGANQPQHF
v_gene: TRBV6-1
j_gene: TRBJ1-5
len: 14
d_gene: TRBD1
abundance: many

CDR3nt: TGTGCCAGCAACGCTTTACAGGGGGCTAGGGAGACCCAGTACTTC
CDR3aa: CASNALQGARETQYF
v_gene: TRBV12-3/TRBV12-4
j_gene: TRBJ2-5
len: 15
d_gene: TRBD1
abundance: many